These T cell receptor beta chains were read from a single sample in a study of T cell responses to AZD1222 COVID-19 vaccine. TCRdb keeps only in-frame clones here, not all; method: immunoSEQ multiplex PCR. The table includes roughly 96,000 clones, 85% to 90% detected once. The sample in question was peripheral blood, obtained on day 0 of AZD1222 vaccination. The receptors were gathered from an adult in good health. Both conserved end residues are part of each CDR3. A D gene is named only where the DNA matches it firmly. Size is stated for part of the rows, as once, few or many counts, or as a class when the clone is expanded.

v_gene,d_gene,abundance,j_gene,CDR3aa,CDR3nt
TRBV24-1,TRBD1,.,TRBJ1-1,CATSARQGRGGTEAFF,TGTGCCACCAGTGCCCGACAGGGGAGGGGTGGCACTGAAGCTTTCTTT
TRBV19,.,.,TRBJ1-5,CASSNLGQGDQPQHF,TGTGCCAGTAGTAATCTAGGGCAGGGCGATCAGCCCCAGCATTTT
TRBV28,TRBD2,.,TRBJ2-3,CASSSGSRGSPDTQYF,TGTGCCAGCAGCTCCGGGTCGCGCGGGAGTCCAGATACGCAGTATTTT
TRBV14,TRBD2,.,TRBJ2-2,CASSQGLAGANTGELFF,TGTGCCAGCAGCCAGGGACTAGCGGGAGCGAACACCGGGGAGCTGTTTTTT
TRBV7-8,.,.,TRBJ1-3,CASSFTSRGHRNTIYF,TGTGCCAGCAGCTTTACATCCAGGGGACACCGAAACACCATATATTTT
TRBV10-3,TRBD1,.,TRBJ1-2,CAISPGQGDGYTF,TGTGCCATCAGTCCGGGACAGGGGGATGGCTACACCTTC
TRBV7-2,.,.,TRBJ1-1,CASSLGQMMNTEAFF,TGTGCCAGCAGCTTAGGACAGATGATGAACACTGAAGCTTTCTTT
TRBV7-9,TRBD2,.,TRBJ2-1,CASSLGLAGGSQQFF,TGTGCCAGCAGCTTAGGACTAGCGGGGGGGTCCCAGCAGTTCTTC
TRBV11-3,TRBD2,.,TRBJ2-3,CASSLGRGGTQYF,TGTGCCAGCAGCTTAGGTCGGGGGGGGACGCAGTATTTT
TRBV27,.,.,TRBJ2-7,CASSFAPGKYEQYF,TGTGCCAGCAGTTTCGCTCCAGGGAAATACGAGCAGTACTTC
TRBV10-2,TRBD2,.,TRBJ2-7,CASRLAGAYEQYF,TGCGCCAGTAGACTAGCGGGAGCCTACGAGCAGTACTTC
TRBV30,.,.,TRBJ1-4,CAWSPGGPGEKLFF,TGTGCCTGGAGTCCCGGGGGCCCTGGGGAAAAACTGTTTTTT
TRBV6-2/TRBV6-3,TRBD2,once,TRBJ2-7,CASSRLAGASYEQYF,TGTGCCAGCAGTCGACTAGCGGGGGCCTCCTACGAGCAGTACTTC
TRBV19,TRBD1,.,TRBJ2-2,CASCDRANTGELFF,TGTGCCAGTTGTGACAGGGCGAACACCGGGGAGCTGTTTTTT
TRBV9,.,.,TRBJ2-6,CASSDGPSGANVLTF,TGTGCCAGCAGCGACGGACCCTCTGGGGCCAACGTCCTGACTTTC
TRBV3-1/TRBV3-2,.,.,TRBJ2-3,CASSPRGSFADTQYF,TGTGCCAGCAGCCCGAGGGGGTCTTTTGCAGATACGCAGTATTTT
TRBV6-4,.,.,TRBJ2-2,CASSENARALGPGELFF,TGTGCCAGCAGTGAAAACGCTAGGGCGTTGGGCCCCGGGGAGCTGTTTTTT
TRBV6-2/TRBV6-3,.,.,TRBJ2-1,CASSSEGDEQFF,TGTGCCAGCAGTTCGGAAGGCGATGAGCAGTTCTTC